The clone carrying this T cell receptor (beta chain) appeared many times. Its target is not known. 5'RACE primed at constant segments yielded TCR alpha and TCR beta cDNA libraries bearing sample barcodes and UMIs. Using its own MiXCR run on the 5' RACE reads, TCRdb lists one record per CDR3 protein. The sample yields 170,000 or so distinct CDR3 sequences, 20% to 25% seen once. These data come from a study of T-cell memory formation after mild COVID-19. Study conclusions and caveats: Whether day 37 second-wave clones are SARS-CoV-2-specific was not confirmed. Detection of some responders pre-infection suggested pre-existing cross-reactive memory T cells participated. Clones that contracted from day 15 to 85 had balanced CD4/CD8; later expanders were CD4+ biased.

The sequence was collected from an adult woman who had mild COVID-19 (a few samples of this study predate the infection). Cell type and time point are not known. Sequencing used PBMCs or a T cell subset sorted from them (not recorded which).

The DNA for the CDR3 is TGTGCCAGCAGCTTGAGACAGGGCTCCTACAATGAGCAGTTCTTC. It specifies CASSLRQGSYNEQFF. The V call is TRBV13, the J call TRBJ2-1, with 7 bases identical to TRBD1. The CDR3 loop spans 15 amino acids. V dropped 3 bases and J dropped 0; count of bases not matched to a gene: 2. Germline V gene lookup returns CDR1 PRHDT and CDR2 FYEKMQ (reference sequence).